The 13 T cell receptor beta chains given below trace back to one sample, sequenced in a study of blood T cell repertoires in COVID-19. Libraries were prepared by immunoSEQ multiplex PCR; TCRdb keeps only in-frame clonotypes and omits some of them. Of about 59,000 clones listed, 60% to 85% were seen once; the top ten hold roughly 3%. Specimen: peripheral blood. These receptors were taken from a man in his fifties or sixties with acute or convalescent COVID-19.

CDR3 DNA sequence: TGTGCCAGCAGTGAAGCAGGGTTAGCGGGCTACACCTTC. Translation gives CASSEAGLAGYTF. V and J are TRBV2 and TRBJ1-2; no clear D. Trimming cost V 0 bases and J 8 bases, with 10 bases left between them. The germline V gene has CDR1 SNHLY and CDR2 FYNNEI. The length of the CDR3 is 13 residues.

The gene calls are TRBV29-1 and TRBJ1-2, with 11 bases that match TRBD1. Looked up from germline, CDR1 is SQVTM and CDR2 is ANQGSEA. The J segment lost 4 bases and the V segment lost 6 bases, leaving 1 base of the junction unmatched. The CDR3 runs 12 residues. CDR3 loop: CSVGQGGYGYTF. The DNA of the CDR3 is TGCAGCGTGGGACAGGGGGGCTATGGCTACACCTTC. The whole variable domain, remainder taken from reference TRBV29-1 and TRBJ1-2, is SAVISQKPSRDICQRGTSLTIQCQVDSQVTMMFWYRQQPGQSLTLIATANQGSEATYESGFVIDKFPISRPNLTFSTLTVSNMSPEDSSIYLCSVGQGGYGYTFGSGTRLTVV.

DNA of the CDR3: TGCGCCAGCAGCCCACAGGGTTCCTATGGCTACACCTTC. It codes for CASSPQGSYGYTF. The chain recombines TRBV4-1 with TRBJ1-2; D may be TRBD1 (6 bases). The germline V gene has CDR1 MGHRA and CDR2 YSYEKL. This CDR3 spans 13 amino acids. Trimming pared 4 bases from V and 4 bases from J, leaving 10 bases between.

V usage is TRBV9 and J usage is TRBJ1-3, with D perhaps TRBD1 (6 bases). The germline V gene encodes CDR1 SGDLS and CDR2 YYNGEE. The CDR3 is made up of 16 amino acids. Trimming removed 4 bases at V and 5 bases at J, with 19 bases between. The CDR3 spells CASSSYGTSGRNTIYF. The DNA of the CDR3 is TGTGCCAGCAGCTCGTACGGGACATCAGGAAGAAACACCATATATTTT.

The chain has TRBV7-9 and TRBJ2-5, with TRBD2 matching 9 bases. CDR3 size: 19 residues. After removal of 5 bases from V and 5 bases from J, the junction contained 21 bases not matched to a gene. CDR1 and CDR2 from the germline V gene are SEHNR and FQNEAQ (reference sequence). As DNA, the CDR3 is TGTGCCAGCAGCCAACCCCGGGGGGTAGCGGGGGTCCCGGGGGAGACCCAGTACTTC. Translated, it gives CASSQPRGVAGVPGETQYF.

The chain is built from TRBV23-1 and TRBJ2-7, with a possible D match to TRBD2 (5 bases). TRBV23-1 is recorded as an ORF, its role being uncertain. Trimming shortened V by 0 bases and J by 1 base, and 13 bases separated the two germline ends. This CDR3 region has 16 residues. Here the CDR3 reads CASSQSQGRRSYEQYF. Written as DNA, the CDR3 is TGCGCCAGCAGTCAATCGCAAGGGAGAAGGTCCTACGAGCAGTACTTC.

The chain links TRBV2 to TRBJ2-5, with D perhaps TRBD2 (6 bases). Germline V gives CDR1 SNHLY, CDR2 FYNNEI. The CDR3 is 15 amino acids. Trimming stripped 2 bases from V and 5 bases from J, with 15 bases between. In DNA, the CDR3 is TGTGCCAGCAGTGAACTAGCGCACGGAGGGGAGACCCAGTACTTC. Its translation is CASSELAHGGETQYF.

V usage is TRBV4-1 and J usage is TRBJ2-3, with TRBD2 matching 9 bases. The CDR3 is 16 residues long. Per the germline V gene, CDR1 is MGHRA and CDR2 is YSYEKL. V trimming: 0 bases; J trimming: 3 bases; junction bases outside the gene matches: 4. The chain's CDR3 is CASSQEGGGVTDTQYF. The CDR3 region has the DNA TGCGCCAGCAGCCAAGAAGGCGGGGGGGTGACAGATACGCAGTATTTT.

The CDR3 reads CAISELGHQRTEAFF. The CDR3 DNA reads as TGTGCCATCAGTGAGTTGGGACACCAGAGGACTGAAGCTTTCTTT. The V gene is TRBV10-3, the J gene TRBJ1-1; perhaps TRBD1 as D (6 bases). Trimming took off 1 base at V and 5 bases at J, with 14 bases between the two ends. This CDR3 has 15 amino acids. Germline lookup yields CDR1 ENHRY and CDR2 SYGVKD.

The chain links TRBV28 to TRBJ2-1, with D tentatively TRBD2 (6 bases). The length of the CDR3 is 12 residues. Trimming cost V 8 bases and J 1 base, with 6 bases left between them. Germline assignment: CDR1 MDHEN and CDR2 SYDVKM. DNA for the CDR3: TGTGCCAGCCGGGGGTCCTACAATGAGCAGTTCTTC. Translation: CASRGSYNEQFF.

The chain is built from TRBV19 and TRBJ1-1; weak D call: TRBD1 (5 bases). CDR1 is LNHDA, CDR2 SQIVND, per germline (reference sequence). The CDR3 length is 14 residues. V lost 5 bases to trimming and J lost 3 bases, with 13 bases between them. The CDR3, as DNA: TGTGCCAGTAGTCCCCGCGCAGGGTACACTGAAGCTTTCTTT. Its translation: CASSPRAGYTEAFF.

The chain uses TRBV7-8 and TRBJ2-2; possible D gene TRBD1, 5 bases. This CDR3 is 16 amino acids long. Trimming took off 6 bases at V and 1 base at J, with 15 bases between the two ends. CDR1 SGHVS and CDR2 FQNEAQ come from the germline V gene. DNA of the CDR3: TGTGCCAGCAGTACGTCCCGGACACTGAACACCGGGGAGCTGTTTTTT. Its translation: CASSTSRTLNTGELFF.

This chain links TRBV11-2 with TRBJ2-5; 9 bases map to TRBD2. The V gene end was trimmed by 5 bases and the J gene end by 5 bases; junction bases not matched to a gene: 6. The germline CDR1 and CDR2 sequences are SGHAT and FQNNGV. The CDR3 contains 14 residues. The chain's CDR3 is CASSPWTSAETQYF. CDR3 DNA: TGTGCCAGCAGCCCTTGGACTAGCGCGGAGACCCAGTACTTC.